The TCR beta chain under discussion was sequenced for a study of monozygotic twins with inflammatory bowel disease. General observations from the study: Healthy twins showed more clonotype sharing with others than IBD patients, especially patients with disease activity. Variability in patient repertoires may have come partly from differing immunosuppressive treatments.

The CDR3 is 14 residues long. Per germline, CDR1 GTSNPN and CDR2 SVGIG (reference sequence). Incorporation of UMIs carrying a 6-nucleotide sample barcode was performed by template switching. TCRdb reanalyzed the 5' RACE reads and collapses them to one entry per CDR3 protein, without DNA. The sample is made up of under 200,000 distinct CDR3 sequences, and the top ten hold 2.8% of it. With respect to this clonotype: Its antigen remains unknown.

The sample taken for sequencing was blood. The clonotype comes from a human donor with ulcerative colitis or Crohn's disease, or a healthy co-twin of an affected twin (not recorded which). J is TRBJ1-2 and V is TRBV30; TCRdb's D gene call, TRBD1, goes unchecked for lack of DNA. The CDR3: CAWTIRAGHYGYTF.